The clone carrying this T cell receptor (beta chain) showed up just once. These data belong to a study of blood T cell repertoires in COVID-19. The overall study: The study drew acute and convalescent COVID-19 samples from the United States, Italy and Spain.

Trimming left V 3 bases short and J 10 bases short, with 19 bases between. Germline V lookup: CDR1 GTSNPN, CDR2 SVGIG (reference sequence). The CDR3 sequence is 15 residues long. Measured with immunoSEQ multiplex PCR; TCRdb has only the in-frame clones, and not every one. The sample comprises around 250,000 clones, 85% to 90% of which are singletons, and 6.2% rests with the top ten. The chain joins TRBV30 to TRBJ1-6; TRBD1 is a possible D gene (6 bases). The sequence was obtained from a man aged 60 to 69 with acute or convalescent COVID-19. The material sequenced was peripheral blood. The CDR3 nucleotides are TGTGCCTGGAGGTCGGGCGGGCAGGGGTACTCACCCCTCCACTTT. Its protein is CAWRSGGQGYSPLHF.